This T cell receptor (beta chain) was recorded in a study of T cells in Graves' hyperthyroidism and ophthalmopathy. The table lists this clonotype with many counts. Germline is not matched at one junction end, which may reflect a read error. The study excluded patients with uncontrolled infection, other autoimmune disease, pregnancy or lactation. The diagnostic basis comprised clinical symptoms, serum thyroxine and TRAb, thyroid ultrasound and orbital computed tomography. Germline V CDR1 and CDR2: SGHTA, FQGNSA. This CDR3 comprises 15 residues. The investigators amplified TCR beta CDR3 regions from RNA transcripts. The study used the HTBI primer set for a first-round RT-PCR of the TCR CDR3. TCRdb fed the multiplex PCR reads into MiXCR, producing one record per CDR3 protein. The sample has nearly 750,000 distinct CDR3 sequences, under 45% seen once.

This TCR was recovered from a woman aged 40-49 years with Graves' hyperthyroidism. The sample comprised blood. V usage is TRBV7-2 and J usage is TRBJ1-1, with no clear D. In DNA, the CDR3 is TGCGCCAGCAGCTTGGTCCCCGGGGTGAACACTGAAGCTTTCTTT. Amino acid sequence: CASSLVPGVNTEAFF. The complete variable domain, with remaining parts taken from reference TRBV7-2 and TRBJ1-1, reads GAGVSQSPSNKVTEKGKDVELRCDPISGHTALYWYRQSLGQGLEFLIYFQGNSAPDKSGLPSDRFSAERTGGSVSTLTIQRTQQEDSAVYLCASSLVPGVNTEAFFGQGTRLTVV.